The 2 T cell receptor beta chains listed next were all sequenced from one sample in a study of early T cells in non-severe SARS-CoV-2 infection. TCRdb called the 5' RACE reads again in MiXCR, with one record for every CDR3 protein. The table has tens of thousands of distinct CDR3 sequences, about 5.6% seen once; the top ten hold 6.5% to 8.5%. Sequenced material: whole blood. The receptors stem from an adult who was a healthcare worker with PCR-confirmed SARS-CoV-2 infection or an uninfected control (not recorded which).

There are many counts of this clonotype. This sequence joins TRBV27 and TRBJ2-7; D is uncertain. Germline CDR1 is MNHEY and CDR2 is SMNVEV (reference sequence). This CDR3 is 12 amino acids long. The V gene lost 6 bases and the J gene lost 3 bases, with 9 bases spanning the gap. CDR3 in DNA: TGTGCCAGCAGCCCCGGTCTCTACGAGCAGTACTTC. Translating gives CASSPGLYEQYF.

This clonotype was detected only a few times. The V gene is TRBV7-8, the J gene TRBJ2-1; 8 nucleotides line up with TRBD1. This CDR3 comprises 14 residues. CDR1 and CDR2 (germline): SGHVS, FQNEAQ. V dropped 5 bases and J dropped 3; count of bases not matched to a gene: 3. The CDR3 bases are TGTGCCAGCAGCCTGGGACAGGTCTACAATGAGCAGTTCTTC. Residues: CASSLGQVYNEQFF.